A selection of T cell receptor beta chains follows, all from one sample in a study of T-cell reconstitution after alpha-beta-depleted transplantation in children. TCRdb re-called the PCR reads through MiXCR, storing one row per CDR3 protein. The sample holds 250,000 to 400,000 distinct CDR3 sequences; roughly 25% are singletons and the top ten take 10% to 11%. The material sequenced was PBMCs, mostly from graft donor cells, taken 180 days after TCRalphabeta/CD19-depleted stem cell transplant. Source of these receptors: a male patient under 18 who had a stem cell transplant for acute lymphoblastic leukemia, so the T cells may come from the graft donor. Both conserved end residues are part of each CDR3. The order of the fields is V gene, D gene, J gene, clone size, CDR3 protein, CDR3 DNA. The D gene is left open where the match is weak. Not every row has a clone size; where given, it reads once, few, many or a size class.

TRBV5-6	TRBD1	TRBJ2-3	-	CASSFTDRVNTQYF	TGTGCCAGCAGCTTCACGGACAGGGTGAATACGCAGTATTTT
TRBV5-1	TRBD1	TRBJ2-1	few	CASSSDRGPLRSYNEQFF	TGCGCCAGCAGCTCGGACAGGGGCCCTCTCCGCTCCTACAATGAGCAGTTCTTC
TRBV27	TRBD1	TRBJ1-5	few	CASSLFGTGQGNQPQHF	TGTGCCAGCAGCTTATTCGGGACAGGGCAGGGCAATCAGCCCCAGCATTTT
TRBV7-3	TRBD2	TRBJ2-7	-	CASSSTLTSGRAYEQYF	TGTGCCAGCAGCTCCACCCTCACAAGCGGGAGGGCCTACGAGCAGTACTTC
TRBV7-3	-	TRBJ2-1	-	CASSIDSGPSEQFF	TGTGCCAGCAGCATAGACTCTGGCCCCTCAGAGCAGTTCTTC
TRBV3-1	TRBD1	TRBJ1-2	once	CASRRQGLGGYTF	TGTGCCAGCAGAAGACAGGGGCTTGGGGGCTACACCTTC
TRBV29-1	-	TRBJ2-2	-	CSAGPYTGELFF	TGCAGCGCGGGACCATACACCGGGGAGCTGTTTTTT
TRBV11-2	-	TRBJ1-1	-	CASSRRGALEAFF	TGTGCCAGCAGCCGTAGGGGCGCCTTGGAAGCTTTCTTT
TRBV25-1	TRBD1	TRBJ2-5	few	CASSERTGGAETQYF	TGTGCCAGCAGTGAAAGGACAGGGGGCGCGGAGACCCAGTACTTC
TRBV12-3/TRBV12-4	-	TRBJ2-5	many	CASSSTRETQYF	TGTGCCAGCAGCTCTACCCGGGAAACCCAGTACTTC
TRBV29-1	-	TRBJ1-1	-	CSVGTGTVNTEAFF	TGCAGCGTTGGAACAGGGACGGTGAACACTGAAGCTTTCTTT
TRBV12-3/TRBV12-4	TRBD1	TRBJ2-3	few	CASSSSGTGGYTQYF	TGTGCCAGCAGTTCCTCCGGGACAGGGGGCTATACGCAGTATTTT
TRBV6-1	-	TRBJ2-7	few	CASSEPIPTVYEQYF	TGTGCCAGCAGTGAACCGATACCGACGGTCTACGAGCAGTACTTC
TRBV20-1	TRBD2	TRBJ2-3	-	CSAAGLAGGPGTQYF	TGCAGTGCTGCCGGACTAGCGGGAGGGCCGGGTACGCAGTATTTT
TRBV11-1	-	TRBJ2-5	-	CASSLAVVAAGFQETQYF	TGTGCCAGCAGCTTAGCAGTTGTCGCTGCGGGATTCCAAGAGACCCAGTACTTC
TRBV30	-	TRBJ1-1	-	CAWRGGGRATEAFF	TGTGCCTGGAGGGGAGGAGGAAGGGCCACTGAAGCTTTCTTT
TRBV6-5	-	TRBJ2-3	-	CASTSRTDTQYF	TGTGCCAGCACCAGCCGAACAGATACGCAGTATTTT
TRBV7-9	TRBD2	TRBJ2-7	few	CASSPKSLARSSYEQYF	TGTGCCAGCAGCCCTAAATCACTAGCGCGAAGCTCCTACGAGCAGTACTTC
TRBV6-1	TRBD1	TRBJ1-1	-	CASSQTGRTEAFF	TGTGCCAGCAGCCAGACAGGGCGGACTGAAGCTTTCTTT
TRBV6-1	TRBD1	TRBJ1-5	-	CAISRRQGVWQPQHF	TGTGCCATCAGCAGGAGACAGGGGGTTTGGCAGCCCCAGCATTTT
TRBV5-1	-	TRBJ2-5	-	CASSLRSFQETQYF	TGCGCCAGCAGCTTGAGGAGCTTTCAAGAGACCCAGTACTTC
TRBV2	TRBD1	TRBJ2-2	few	CAGDRGLAKLHDTGELFF	TGTGCCGGGGACAGGGGGCTTGCCAAGCTACACGACACCGGGGAGCTGTTTTTT
TRBV20-1	-	TRBJ1-3	few	CSARDRTSGNTIYF	TGCAGTGCTAGAGACAGGACGTCGGGAAACACCATATATTTT
TRBV27	-	TRBJ2-7	few	CASSTGLLSYEQYF	TGTGCCAGCAGTACAGGGCTTTTATCCTACGAGCAGTACTTC
TRBV29-1	TRBD1	TRBJ2-2	-	CSVEVRRTGFTGELFF	TGCAGCGTTGAAGTCCGCCGGACAGGGTTCACCGGGGAGCTGTTTTTT
TRBV15	TRBD1	TRBJ1-5	-	CATSRGGQGINQPQHF	TGTGCCACCAGCAGAGGGGGACAGGGGATAAATCAGCCCCAGCATTTT
TRBV4-1	-	TRBJ2-7	few	CASSPGAGVLYEQYF	TGCGCCAGCAGCCCCGGGGCAGGGGTCCTCTACGAGCAGTACTTC
TRBV20-1	TRBD2	TRBJ2-2	few	CSAPQRGLANAGELFF	TGCAGTGCTCCCCAGAGAGGACTAGCTAACGCCGGGGAGCTGTTTTTT
TRBV12-5	-	TRBJ2-1	-	CASGLGGLLYNEQFF	TGTGCTAGTGGTTTAGGGGGTCTCCTCTACAATGAGCAGTTCTTC
TRBV9	-	TRBJ1-1	-	CASSERGMNTEAFF	TGTGCCAGCAGCGAAAGGGGCATGAACACTGAAGCTTTCTTT
TRBV5-1	-	TRBJ2-7	few	CASSSYRLEQYF	TGCGCCAGCAGCTCCTATAGGCTCGAGCAGTACTTC
TRBV29-1	TRBD2	TRBJ2-1	few	CSVEGPLAGGLEQFF	TGCAGCGTTGAAGGGCCCCTAGCGGGAGGATTGGAGCAGTTCTTC
TRBV10-2	-	TRBJ2-7	-	CASSERGAASEQYF	TGCGCCAGCAGTGAGAGAGGAGCTGCTTCCGAGCAGTACTTC
TRBV3-1	-	TRBJ2-7	-	CASSQALGEQYF	TGTGCCAGCAGCCAGGCACTAGGGGAGCAGTACTTC
TRBV10-3	-	TRBJ2-5	few	CAISGTLEETQYF	TGTGCCATCAGCGGGACACTCGAGGAGACCCAGTACTTC
TRBV27	-	TRBJ2-1	-	CASSWSHNEQFF	TGTGCCAGCAGTTGGAGTCACAATGAGCAGTTCTTC
TRBV20-1	-	TRBJ1-1	-	CSAPRQGNTEAFF	TGCAGTGCCCCCCGGCAAGGGAACACTGAAGCTTTCTTT
TRBV20-1	TRBD1	TRBJ1-5	few	CSASRGTGGNQPQHF	TGCAGTGCTAGCAGAGGGACAGGGGGCAATCAGCCCCAGCATTTT
TRBV7-6	TRBD1	TRBJ1-2	-	CASSLRGQGASGYTF	TGTGCCAGCAGCTTGCGGGGGCAGGGGGCGTCCGGCTACACCTTC
TRBV10-3	-	TRBJ2-3	-	CAISDRSKMGDTQYF	TGTGCCATCAGTGACAGGAGTAAAATGGGGGATACGCAGTATTTT
TRBV10-3	-	TRBJ2-1	-	CAISANNEQFF	TGTGCCATCAGTGCTAACAATGAGCAGTTCTTC
TRBV12-3/TRBV12-4	TRBD2	TRBJ2-7	few	CASSWGLADSYEQYF	TGTGCCAGCAGTTGGGGACTAGCGGATTCCTACGAGCAGTACTTC
TRBV6-5	-	TRBJ2-7	few	CASSYAYRTYEQYF	TGTGCCAGCAGTTACGCGTACAGGACCTACGAGCAGTACTTC
TRBV12-3/TRBV12-4	-	TRBJ1-2	-	CASSTWTKDGYTF	TGTGCCAGCAGTACATGGACAAAGGATGGCTACACCTTC
TRBV25-1	-	TRBJ1-2	few	CASIPIGRQTGQTF	TGTGCCAGCATTCCCATCGGCCGACAGACAGGTCAGACCTTC
TRBV27	-	TRBJ1-5	few	CASSFANQPQHF	TGTGCCAGCAGTTTTGCCAATCAGCCCCAGCATTTT
TRBV4-1	-	TRBJ1-5	-	CASSQDPGQPQHF	TGCGCCAGCAGCCAAGATCCAGGCCAGCCCCAGCATTTT
TRBV9	TRBD2	TRBJ2-3	-	CASSLPGLAADTQYF	TGTGCCAGCAGCTTACCGGGACTAGCAGCGGATACGCAGTATTTT